Each of the 9 T cell receptor beta chains below was sequenced from the same sample in a study of long-term antiretroviral therapy in people with HIV. The assay used was immunoSEQ (version v3.0), run at survey level. Generated by immunoSEQ multiplex PCR, the TCRdb table keeps only in-frame clones and is missing some. The sample yields about 30,000 clones, approximately 81% seen once. Sequences were derived from unsorted PBMCs, sampled 3 years after starting antiretroviral therapy. The receptors here all came from a man between 35 and 55 years old with HIV.

This chain links TRBV10-3 with TRBJ1-4; D remains unclear. The ends were cut back, 4 bases at V and 8 bases at J, with 11 bases in the middle. CDR1 is ENHRY, CDR2 SYGVKD, per germline. The CDR3 is 13 amino acids. CDR3 region: CAISGTGEEKLFF. The DNA for the CDR3 is TGTGCCATCAGTGGGACCGGGGAGGAAAAACTGTTTTTT.

The chain combines TRBV7-9 with TRBJ2-1; D may correspond to TRBD1 or TRBD2 (5 bases each). The ends were cut back, 4 bases at V and 7 bases at J, with 8 bases in the middle. CDR3 size: 12 residues. Germline lookup yields CDR1 SEHNR and CDR2 FQNEAQ (reference sequence). The CDR3 nucleotides read TGTGCCAGCAGCTGGGACCGAAATGAGCAGTTCTTC. This encodes CASSWDRNEQFF.

The rearrangement joins TRBV5-4 to TRBJ1-2; 7 nucleotides agree with TRBD1. The CDR3 runs to 16 residues. V lost 0 bases to trimming and J lost 8 bases; unmatched junction nucleotides: 13. Germline V gives CDR1 SGHNT, CDR2 YYREEE (reference sequence). The DNA of the CDR3 is TGTGCCAGCAGCTTGGGATTCGGACAGGCCGTTTGGGGCTACACCTTC. Its protein is CASSLGFGQAVWGYTF.

This clone is labeled medium-sized (0.01 to 0.1%). The rearrangement uses TRBV18 and TRBJ1-2; 12 bases align to TRBD1. CDR3 length: 17 amino acids. V lost 3 bases, J lost 2 bases, and 7 bases stayed unmatched. From germline, CDR1 is KGHSH and CDR2 LQKENI. DNA for the CDR3: TGTGCCAGCTCACCCGGGACAGGGGGCGATGTAAACTATGGCTACACCTTC. The encoded protein is CASSPGTGGDVNYGYTF.

This chain connects TRBV7-2 to TRBJ1-2; no definite D call. Germline CDR1 reads SGHTA; CDR2 reads FQGNSA. The CDR3 is 15 amino acids. The germline V and J ends were trimmed by 5 bases and 5 bases, with 18 bases remaining between them. CDR3 DNA sequence: TGTGCCAGCAGCCAAGCAACAGCACGTATTTATGGCTACACCTTC. Protein sequence: CASSQATARIYGYTF.

The J gene is TRBJ1-4, the V gene TRBV7-9; D gene ambiguous. Trimming stripped 5 bases from V and 0 bases from J, with 1 base between. The length of the CDR3 is 12 residues. Germline CDR1 SEHNR, CDR2 FQNEAQ (reference sequence). This CDR3 reads CASSPTNEKLFF. CDR3 sequence (DNA): TGTGCCAGCAGCCCAACTAATGAAAAACTGTTTTTT.

The gene calls are TRBV28 and TRBJ1-1; D is ambiguous. The CDR3 runs to 12 residues. CDR1 and CDR2 (germline): MDHEN, SYDVKM. The CDR3: CGAAGLNTEAFF. In DNA, the CDR3 is TGTGGAGCAGCAGGATTGAACACTGAAGCTTTCTTT.

This clone was seen a single time. The gene calls are TRBV18 and TRBJ2-7; tentatively, D is TRBD1 or TRBD2 (6 bases each). Germline V gives CDR1 KGHSH, CDR2 LQKENI. The ends were cut back, 5 bases at V and 0 bases at J, with 17 bases in the middle. CDR3 length: 16 amino acids. In nucleotides, the CDR3 is TGTGCCAGCTCATCCACAGGGAGGCCGAGCTCCTACGAGCAGTACTTC. Its protein product is CASSSTGRPSSYEQYF.

This chain connects TRBV6-5 to TRBJ2-2; D unclear. The V gene's germline CDR1 is MNHEY and CDR2 SVGAGI. V lost 2 bases and J 5 bases, leaving 9 bases between the germline ends. This CDR3 is 14 amino acids long. CDR3 coding DNA: TGTGCCAGCAGTTACGTGACCCTAACCGGGGAGCTGTTTTTT. This translates into CASSYVTLTGELFF.